A single count supports the clone carrying this TCR beta chain. Its specificity is unknown. Template material for amplifying TCR beta CDR3 regions consisted of RNA transcripts. The HTBI primer set drove a first-round RT-PCR of the TCR CDR3. TCRdb reprocessed the multiplex PCR reads via MiXCR and lists one record per CDR3 protein. Of more than 500,000 distinct CDR3 sequences listed, about 45% are singletons. The V gene lost 9 bases and the J gene lost 1 base, with 16 bases spanning the gap. From germline, CDR1 is LNHDA and CDR2 SQIVND (reference sequence). The CDR3 spans 14 residues. The sample is drawn from a study of T cells in Graves' hyperthyroidism and ophthalmopathy. Study-level findings and limits: Blood shared most expanded thyroid clonotypes above 0.001.

Uncontrolled infection, other autoimmune disease, pregnancy and lactation each barred patients from inclusion. This sequence joins TRBV19 and TRBJ2-7, with D tentatively TRBD2 (6 bases). Sequences were obtained from peripheral blood or thyroid tissue (not recorded which). This TCR derives from an adult woman with Graves' disease, either hyperthyroidism or ophthalmopathy (not recorded which). CDR3 bases: TGTGCCAGCCGTGGCCGGGGGAATTCCTACGAGCAGTACTTC. Its protein product is CASRGRGNSYEQYF. The variable domain in full, with the rest retrieved from reference TRBV19 and TRBJ2-7, is DGGITQSPKYLFRKEGQNVTLSCEQNLNHDAMYWYRQDPGQGLRLIYYSQIVNDFQKGDIAEGYSVSREKKESFPLTVTSAQKNPTAFYLCASRGRGNSYEQYFGPGTRLTVT.